This TCR beta chain was identified during a study of beta chain features in type 1 diabetes. Study conclusions and caveats: All four CD4+ subsets of Type 1 diabetes patients contained TCRB CDR3s that were moderately but significantly shorter. Compared to healthy donors, patients appeared to have naive, central memory and Treg TCRB repertoires that were more alike.

The authors reverse transcribed all of the isolated RNA, so sequencing captured expressed TCRB transcripts. Naive, central memory and regulatory T cell samples averaged about 3.5 million reads. The protocol was immunoSEQ multiplex PCR, while the TCRdb copy is restricted to in-frame clones and leaves out a portion. The repertoire holds 350,000 to 400,000 clones, with roughly 12% as singletons. This clone was seen more than once but under ten times. What it binds is unknown. Germline V gene sequence: CDR1 MDHEN, CDR2 SYDVKM. The V and J ends lost 6 bases and 5 bases, in that order; junction bases with no gene match: 10. The CDR3 spans 15 residues.

The sample comprised naive CD4+ T cells from blood. The clonotype comes from a woman in her late teens or twenties with type 1 diabetes. The V gene is TRBV28, the J gene TRBJ2-5, with 9 bases lining up with TRBD1. DNA for the CDR3: TGTGCCAGCAGAACGGACAGGGGCCCTTTGGAGACCCAGTACTTC. Amino acids: CASRTDRGPLETQYF.